The clone carrying this TCR beta chain appeared once. Its specificity is not known. Sequencing used immunoSEQ multiplex PCR; TCRdb keeps in-frame clones, though not all of them. This sample carries about 150,000 clones, around 88% of them seen once, and the ten largest clones take 0.85% to 1.2%. This sample is drawn from a study of T cell responses to AZD1222 COVID-19 vaccine. The study's findings and limits: The CD4 TCRs associated with vaccination extended across spike and predominated at 160-218 and 743-854. Among the donors, most were white British and more were female, and clonal diversity was possibly underestimated.

This CDR3 is built from 15 residues. The V end was cut by 4 bases, the J end by 6 bases, with 15 bases between. CDR1 LGHDT and CDR2 YNNKEL come from the germline V gene (reference sequence). This sequence joins TRBV3-1 (or the pseudogene TRBV3-2) and TRBJ1-4; a weak D match, TRBD1 (5 bases). The sample here was peripheral blood, taken 28 days after the second AZD1222 dose. The origin of this receptor is an adult who received the AZD1222 COVID-19 vaccine. The CDR3 region is CASSLNGADDEKLFF. DNA for the CDR3: TGTGCCAGCAGCCTTAACGGGGCAGATGATGAAAAACTGTTTTTT.